This T cell receptor (beta chain) was recovered during a study of T cells after yellow fever vaccination. General study points: Abundant clonotypes from the bulk population could get into FACS-sorted repertoires as contaminants. On re-exposure, the response was weaker but peaked faster, at day 5 versus 15.

Production of TCR cDNA was by 5'RACE template switching, which also added a universal primer site and UMIs. TCRdb redid the calling of the 5' RACE reads with MiXCR, one entry per CDR3 protein. The sample records roughly 300,000 distinct CDR3 sequences, around 8.1% being singletons. The CDR3 runs 13 residues. Germline V gene sequence: CDR1 SGDLS, CDR2 YYNGEE. V lost 7 bases to trimming and J lost 5 bases, with 15 bases between them. With regard to this clonotype: Its antigen is unknown.

The sequenced sample was PBMCs, obtained about 49 days after the first yellow fever vaccination. The gene calls are TRBV9 and TRBJ1-1; D not certain. This clonotype was obtained from a man aged 18 to 29 who received the YFV17D yellow fever vaccine. The CDR3 nucleotides are TGTGCCAGCTTTGACGAGTCGGGAACTGAAGCTTTCTTT. Translated, it gives CASFDESGTEAFF.